This is a list of T cell receptor beta chains from one sample in a study of response to subunit inactivated influenza vaccine. TCRdb re-called the RT-PCR reads through MiXCR, storing one row per CDR3 protein. This sample carries around 490,000 distinct CDR3 sequences, approximately 7.6% of them seen once, and the ten largest clones take about an eighth. The sample was PBMCs from blood, taken about 23 months after vaccination. The receptors here all came from a man aged 50-75 years who received an inactivated influenza vaccine. Both conserved end residues are part of each CDR3. Fields, in order: clone size, D gene, V gene, J gene, CDR3 DNA, CDR3 protein. D genes are given only for firm matches. Clone size is not always given. Where it is, it says once, few, many or a class for expanded clones.

few	NA	TRBV12-3/TRBV12-4	TRBJ1-1	TGTGCCAGCACCCCTCGGGGGCCGGACACTGAAGCTTTCTTT	CASTPRGPDTEAFF
NA	TRBD1	TRBV14	TRBJ2-3	TGTGCCAGCAGCCAGGACAGGGCTCCGGCAGATACGCAGTATTTT	CASSQDRAPADTQYF
many	TRBD2	TRBV4-3	TRBJ2-4	TGCGCCAGCAGCCAAGATTTCGGGAGGAGCAACATTCAGTACTTC	CASSQDFGRSNIQYF
many	NA	TRBV7-9	TRBJ2-7	TGTGCCAGCAGCTTAGAAGGACGGGGCTACGAGCAGTACTTC	CASSLEGRGYEQYF
NA	NA	TRBV20-1	TRBJ2-7	TGCAGTGCTAGCAGGGGAGGGTATTCCTACGAGCAGTACTTC	CSASRGGYSYEQYF
few	NA	TRBV12-3/TRBV12-4	TRBJ2-3	TGTGCCAGCAGCCTACAGAACACAGATACGCAGTATTTT	CASSLQNTDTQYF
few	TRBD1	TRBV5-1	TRBJ2-3	TGCGCCAGCAGCCACCGGACAGGGGAAGATACGCAGTATTTT	CASSHRTGEDTQYF
few	NA	TRBV11-2	TRBJ1-6	TGTGCCAGCAGCTTAGGTGATATTGGATCACCCCTCCACTTT	CASSLGDIGSPLHF
few	NA	TRBV4-2	TRBJ2-1	TGTGCCAGCAGCGTCCGGGGGCCCTACAATGAGCAGTTCTTC	CASSVRGPYNEQFF
once	NA	TRBV13	TRBJ2-7	TGTGCCAGCAGCGGGACGGACACCTACGAGCAGTACTTC	CASSGTDTYEQYF
NA	NA	TRBV6-2/TRBV6-3	TRBJ2-7	TGTGCCAGCAATGACAATGCCTACGAGCAGTACTTC	CASNDNAYEQYF
few	NA	TRBV4-3	TRBJ2-7	TGCGCCAGCAGCCAAGATGTCAACACCTACGAGCAGTACTTC	CASSQDVNTYEQYF
few	TRBD2	TRBV7-2	TRBJ2-5	TGTGCCAGCAGCTCCCGAGGGACTAGCGGGCGTCGGGAGACCCAGTACTTC	CASSSRGTSGRRETQYF
few	NA	TRBV12-3/TRBV12-4	TRBJ2-7	TGTGCCAGCAGTTTCAATATTCCCCCCTACGAGCAGTACTTC	CASSFNIPPYEQYF
NA	NA	TRBV28	TRBJ2-2	TGTGCCAGCAGTTTATGGGAGATCACCGGGGAGCTGTTTTTT	CASSLWEITGELFF
many	NA	TRBV10-3	TRBJ1-2	TGTGCCATCAGTGAGTCGACAGCTAACTATGGCTACACCTTC	CAISESTANYGYTF
NA	TRBD1	TRBV5-1	TRBJ2-3	TGCGCCAGCAGCACGGACAGGGTCTCGACAGATACGCAGTATTTT	CASSTDRVSTDTQYF
few	TRBD1	TRBV4-3	TRBJ2-3	TGCGCCAGCAGCGACGGACAGGGGGCAAGCACAGATACGCAGTATTTT	CASSDGQGASTDTQYF
many	NA	TRBV7-9	TRBJ1-2	TGTGCCAGCAGCGCCGACACGTTCTATGGCTACACCTTC	CASSADTFYGYTF
many	NA	TRBV3-1	TRBJ1-4	TGTGCCAGCAGCCAAGATAGAGTTACAACTAATGAAAAACTGTTTTTT	CASSQDRVTTNEKLFF
NA	NA	TRBV5-4	TRBJ1-1	TGTGCCAGCAGCTTGGGCGGGGAGAGGACTGAAGCTTTCTTT	CASSLGGERTEAFF
NA	NA	TRBV15	TRBJ2-5	TGTGCCACCAGCAGAGACAGGGAAGAGACCCAGTACTTC	CATSRDREETQYF
NA	TRBD2	TRBV20-1	TRBJ2-7	TGCAGTGCTAGCTCAGGGGGCGTGTTAGCGGGAGGGGGTGTACCCTACGAGCAGTACTTC	CSASSGGVLAGGGVPYEQYF
many	TRBD2	TRBV29-1	TRBJ2-1	TGCAGCGTTGCGGGACTAGCGTCCCACAATGAGCAGTTCTTC	CSVAGLASHNEQFF
many	TRBD1	TRBV20-1	TRBJ2-2	TGCAGTGCCGCAGGGGGCGCTTACACCGGGGAGCTGTTTTTT	CSAAGGAYTGELFF
NA	TRBD1	TRBV6-2/TRBV6-3	TRBJ1-1	TGTGCCAGCAGTTACCATGGACAGGGGTCCGACGGGAACACTGAAGCTTTCTTT	CASSYHGQGSDGNTEAFF
few	TRBD2	TRBV20-1	TRBJ2-7	TGCAGTGCTGGGGGACTAGCGGGATACGAGCAGTACTTC	CSAGGLAGYEQYF
few	TRBD1	TRBV6-1	TRBJ2-1	TGTGCCAGCACCGCCGGGACAGGGGCGACTGAGCAGTTCTTC	CASTAGTGATEQFF
NA	TRBD1	TRBV2	TRBJ1-2	TGTGCCAGCAGTGACCGGGACAGGGGATTGCCTGGCTACACCTTC	CASSDRDRGLPGYTF
NA	NA	TRBV3-1	TRBJ2-7	TGTGCCAGCAGCCAGGAGGCGCCTTTTACCCACGAGCAGTACTTC	CASSQEAPFTHEQYF
many	NA	TRBV7-2	TRBJ2-7	TGTGCCAGCAGCTTAGGGTACAGGGCATACGAGCAGTACTTC	CASSLGYRAYEQYF
NA	NA	TRBV12-3/TRBV12-4	TRBJ2-5	TGTGCCAGCAGCACATCCATATTTCAGACCCAGTACTTC	CASSTSIFQTQYF
many	TRBD1	TRBV4-3	TRBJ2-1	TGCGCCAGCAGCCCCGGGACAGGGGGAGTCGAGAAGCAGTTCTTC	CASSPGTGGVEKQFF
NA	TRBD2	TRBV2	TRBJ2-3	TGTGCCAGCAGTGTAGCGGGACTGGGGGCCGATACGCAGTATTTT	CASSVAGLGADTQYF
many	NA	TRBV12-3/TRBV12-4	TRBJ2-6	TGTGCCAGCAGCGACTCCTCTGGGGCCAACGTCCTGACTTTC	CASSDSSGANVLTF
many	NA	TRBV10-3	TRBJ2-7	TGTGCCATCAGTGGGAACAGCTACGAGCAGTACTTC	CAISGNSYEQYF
few	NA	TRBV9	TRBJ1-1	TGTGCCAGCAGCGTAGGACTAACCAACACTGAAGCTTTCTTT	CASSVGLTNTEAFF
NA	NA	TRBV6-2/TRBV6-3	TRBJ1-1	TGTGCCAGCAGTTACAGGCAAACGAACACTGAAGCTTTCTTT	CASSYRQTNTEAFF
many	NA	TRBV5-1	TRBJ1-4	TGCGCCAGCAGCCTGGGAGGGCAGCTTAATGAAAAACTGTTTTTT	CASSLGGQLNEKLFF
many	NA	TRBV20-1	TRBJ2-6	TGCAGTGCTAGCGGGGCCAACGTCCTGACTTTC	CSASGANVLTF